Described below is a single TCR beta chain sequence and its context. CDR3 length: 16 residues. V gave up 0 bases and J gave up 5 bases, with 17 bases separating them. The germline V gene has CDR1 SGHNT and CDR2 YYREEE (reference sequence). This specimen comes from a study of blood T cell repertoires in COVID-19. Methods used by the authors: Cell counts per sample came from amplifying reference gene primers. Some clones are missing from TCRdb's copy, which holds only in-frame ones; the method was immunoSEQ multiplex PCR. Clone size and the V and J calls come from that table; the DNA yielded D and trimming. Found here are 400,000 to 450,000 clones, approximately 90% of them singletons; the top ten hold over 1.1%.

The chain employs TRBV5-4 and TRBJ1-1, with D possibly matching TRBD1 (5 bases). Sequencing used peripheral blood. This receptor was identified in a woman in her twenties or thirties with active or convalescent COVID-19. CDR3 sequence reads: CASSLGSGRAETEAFF. CDR3 in DNA: TGTGCCAGCAGCTTGGGAAGTGGCAGGGCCGAGACTGAAGCTTTCTTT. Variable domain in full (rest from reference TRBV5-4 and TRBJ1-1): ETGVTQSPTHLIKTRGQQVTLRCSSQSGHNTVSWYQQALGQGPQFIFQYYREEENGRGNFPPRFSGLQFPNYSSELNVNALELDDSALYLCASSLGSGRAETEAFFGQGTRLTVV.